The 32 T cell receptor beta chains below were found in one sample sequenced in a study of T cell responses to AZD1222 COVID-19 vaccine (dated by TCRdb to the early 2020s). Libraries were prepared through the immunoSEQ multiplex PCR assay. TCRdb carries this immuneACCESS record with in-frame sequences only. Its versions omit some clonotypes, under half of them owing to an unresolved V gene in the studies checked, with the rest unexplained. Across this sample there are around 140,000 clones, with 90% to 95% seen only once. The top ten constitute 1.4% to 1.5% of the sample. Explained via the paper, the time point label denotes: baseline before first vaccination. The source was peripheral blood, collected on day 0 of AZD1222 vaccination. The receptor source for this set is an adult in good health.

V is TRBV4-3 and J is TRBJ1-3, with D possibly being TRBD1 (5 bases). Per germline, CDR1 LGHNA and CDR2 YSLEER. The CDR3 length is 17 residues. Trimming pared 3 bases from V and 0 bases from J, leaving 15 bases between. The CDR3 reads CASSQGTGVGSGNTIYF. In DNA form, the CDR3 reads TGCGCCAGCAGCCAGGGTACGGGGGTGGGCTCTGGAAACACCATATATTTT.

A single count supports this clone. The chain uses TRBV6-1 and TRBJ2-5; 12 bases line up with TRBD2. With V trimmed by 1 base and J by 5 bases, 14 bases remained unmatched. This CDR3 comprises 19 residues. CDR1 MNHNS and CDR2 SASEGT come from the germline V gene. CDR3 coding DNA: TGTGCCAGCAGTGAAGATTATCAACTAGCGGGAGGTATGGGCGAGACCCAGTACTTC. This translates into CASSEDYQLAGGMGETQYF.

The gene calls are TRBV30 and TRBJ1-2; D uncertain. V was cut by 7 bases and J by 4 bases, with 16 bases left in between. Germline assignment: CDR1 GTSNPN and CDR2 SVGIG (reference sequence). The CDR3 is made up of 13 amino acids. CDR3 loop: CAFSRDRPYGYTF. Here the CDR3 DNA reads TGTGCCTTCTCTAGGGATCGCCCCTATGGCTACACCTTC.

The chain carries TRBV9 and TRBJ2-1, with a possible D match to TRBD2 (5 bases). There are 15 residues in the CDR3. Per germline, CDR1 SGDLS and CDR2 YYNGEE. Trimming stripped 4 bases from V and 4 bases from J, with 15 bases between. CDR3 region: CASSPSPSGYNEQFF. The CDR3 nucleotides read TGTGCCAGCAGCCCGAGTCCCAGCGGATACAATGAGCAGTTCTTC.

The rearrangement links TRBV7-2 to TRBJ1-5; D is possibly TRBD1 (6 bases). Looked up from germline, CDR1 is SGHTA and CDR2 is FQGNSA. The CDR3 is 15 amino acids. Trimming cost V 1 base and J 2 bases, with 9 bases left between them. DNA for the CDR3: TGTGCCAGCAGCTTAGGGGGGCAGGGCAATCAGCCCCAGCATTTT. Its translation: CASSLGGQGNQPQHF.

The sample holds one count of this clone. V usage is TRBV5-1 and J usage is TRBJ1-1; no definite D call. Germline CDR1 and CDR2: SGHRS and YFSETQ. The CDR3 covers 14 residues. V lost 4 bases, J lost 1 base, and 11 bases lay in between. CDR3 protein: CASSPIIPNTEAFF. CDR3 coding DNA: TGCGCCAGCAGCCCTATTATCCCGAACACTGAAGCTTTCTTT. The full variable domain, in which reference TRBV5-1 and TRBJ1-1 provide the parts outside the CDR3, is KAGVTQTPRYLIKTRGQQVTLSCSPISGHRSVSWYQQTPGQGLQFLFEYFSETQRNKGNFPGRFSGRQFSNSRSEMNVSTLELGDSALYLCASSPIIPNTEAFFGQGTRLTVV.

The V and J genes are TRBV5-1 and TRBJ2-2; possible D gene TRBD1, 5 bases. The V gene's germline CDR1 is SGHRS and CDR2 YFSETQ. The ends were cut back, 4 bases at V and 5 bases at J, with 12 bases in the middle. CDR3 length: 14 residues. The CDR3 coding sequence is TGCGCCAGCAGCCCCGACAGTAATACCGGGGAGCTGTTTTTT. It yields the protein CASSPDSNTGELFF.

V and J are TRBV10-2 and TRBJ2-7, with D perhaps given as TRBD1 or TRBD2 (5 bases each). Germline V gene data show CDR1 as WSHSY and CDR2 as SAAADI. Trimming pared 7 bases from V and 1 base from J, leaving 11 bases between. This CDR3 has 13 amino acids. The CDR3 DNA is TGCGCCAGCAACCGGGACGGATCCTACGAGCAGTACTTC. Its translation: CASNRDGSYEQYF.

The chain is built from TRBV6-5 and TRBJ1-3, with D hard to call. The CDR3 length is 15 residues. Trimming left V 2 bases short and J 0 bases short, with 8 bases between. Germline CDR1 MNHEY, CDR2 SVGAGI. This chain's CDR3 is CASSYNGGSGNTIYF. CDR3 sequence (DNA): TGTGCCAGCAGTTACAACGGTGGCTCTGGAAACACCATATATTTT.

The CDR3 region has the DNA TGTGCCAGCAGCTTAGTTCAGGGGTCCTACGAGCAGTACTTC. It encodes CASSLVQGSYEQYF. The rearrangement links TRBV7-8 to TRBJ2-7; possibly TRBD1 for D (6 bases). Trimming removed 1 base from V and 1 base from J, with 8 bases in between. This CDR3 has 14 amino acids. CDR1 and CDR2 (germline): SGHVS, FQNEAQ.

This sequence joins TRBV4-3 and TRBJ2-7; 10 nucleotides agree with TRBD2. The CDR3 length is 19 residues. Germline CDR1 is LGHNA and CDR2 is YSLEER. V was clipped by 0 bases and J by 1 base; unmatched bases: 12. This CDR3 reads CASSQDTPGGSGGSYEQYF. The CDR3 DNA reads TGCGCCAGCAGCCAAGATACCCCCGGAGGTAGCGGGGGGTCCTACGAGCAGTACTTC.

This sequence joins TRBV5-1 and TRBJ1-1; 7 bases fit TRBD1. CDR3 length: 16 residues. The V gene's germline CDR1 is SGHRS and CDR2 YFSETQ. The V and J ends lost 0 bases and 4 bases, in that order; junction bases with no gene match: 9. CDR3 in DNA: TGCGCCAGCAGCTTGGTGTCCAACAGGGGCGGCACTGAAGCTTTCTTT. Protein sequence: CASSLVSNRGGTEAFF.

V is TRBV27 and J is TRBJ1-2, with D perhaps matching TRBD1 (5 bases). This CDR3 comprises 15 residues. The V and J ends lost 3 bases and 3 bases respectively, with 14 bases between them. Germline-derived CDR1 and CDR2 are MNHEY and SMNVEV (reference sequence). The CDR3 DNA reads TGTGCCAGCAGTTTCGGCCAGGGATTTTACTATGGCTACACCTTC. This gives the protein CASSFGQGFYYGYTF.

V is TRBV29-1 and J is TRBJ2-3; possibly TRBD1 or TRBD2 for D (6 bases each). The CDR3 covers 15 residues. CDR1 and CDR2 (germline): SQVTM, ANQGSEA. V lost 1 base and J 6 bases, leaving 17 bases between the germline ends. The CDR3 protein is CSVEVGQTREDTQYF. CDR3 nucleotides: TGCAGCGTTGAAGTTGGACAGACACGGGAGGATACGCAGTATTTT.

The CDR3 sequence: CASSPHRDYSYEQYF. Here the CDR3 DNA reads TGTGCCAGCTCACCACACCGGGACTACTCCTACGAGCAGTACTTC. This rearrangement joins TRBV18 to TRBJ2-7, with 7 nucleotides matching TRBD2. Germline V gene data show CDR1 as KGHSH and CDR2 as LQKENI. With 1 base clipped from V and 0 bases from J, the junction kept 3 bases outside the gene matches. The CDR3 has 15 residues.

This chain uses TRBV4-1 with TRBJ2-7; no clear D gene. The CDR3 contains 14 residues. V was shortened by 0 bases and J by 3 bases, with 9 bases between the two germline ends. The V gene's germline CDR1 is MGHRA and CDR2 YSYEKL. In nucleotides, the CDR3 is TGCGCCAGCAGCCAAGAATTAGATTACTACGAGCAGTACTTC. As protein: CASSQELDYYEQYF.

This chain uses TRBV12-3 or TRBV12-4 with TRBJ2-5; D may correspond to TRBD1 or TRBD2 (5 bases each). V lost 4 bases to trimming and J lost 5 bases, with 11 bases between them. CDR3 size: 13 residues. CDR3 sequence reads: CASSSNWGETQYF. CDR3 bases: TGTGCCAGCAGTTCGAATTGGGGGGAGACCCAGTACTTC.

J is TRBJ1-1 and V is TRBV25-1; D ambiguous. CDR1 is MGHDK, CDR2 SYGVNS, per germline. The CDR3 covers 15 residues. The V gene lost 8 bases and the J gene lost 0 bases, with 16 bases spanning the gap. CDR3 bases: TGTGCCAGCGCCAAGGCAGACTCCATGAACACTGAAGCTTTCTTT. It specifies CASAKADSMNTEAFF. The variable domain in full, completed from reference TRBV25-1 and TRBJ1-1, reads EADIYQTPRYLVIGTGKKITLECSQTMGHDKMYWYQQDPGMELHLIHYSYGVNSTEKGDLSSESTVSRIRTEHFPLTLESARPSHTSQYLCASAKADSMNTEAFFGQGTRLTVV.

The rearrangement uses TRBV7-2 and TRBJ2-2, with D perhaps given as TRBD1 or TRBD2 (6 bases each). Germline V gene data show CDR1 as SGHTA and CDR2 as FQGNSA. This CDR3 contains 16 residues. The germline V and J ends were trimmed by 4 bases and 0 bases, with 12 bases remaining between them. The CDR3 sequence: CASSSGGGANTGELFF. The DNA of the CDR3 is TGTGCCAGCAGCTCAGGAGGGGGTGCGAACACCGGGGAGCTGTTTTTT.

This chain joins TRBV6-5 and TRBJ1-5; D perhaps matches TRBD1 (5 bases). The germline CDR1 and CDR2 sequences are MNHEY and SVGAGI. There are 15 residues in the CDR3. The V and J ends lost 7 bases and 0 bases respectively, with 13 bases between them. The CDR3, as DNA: TGTGCCAGCACCTCGGGACGCAATAGCAATCAGCCCCAGCATTTT. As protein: CASTSGRNSNQPQHF.

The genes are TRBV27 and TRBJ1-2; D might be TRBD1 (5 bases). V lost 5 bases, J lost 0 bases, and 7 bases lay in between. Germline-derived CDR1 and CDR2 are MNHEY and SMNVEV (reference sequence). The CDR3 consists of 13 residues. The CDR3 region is CASSRGANYGYTF. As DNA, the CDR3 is TGTGCCAGCAGTCGGGGGGCTAACTATGGCTACACCTTC.

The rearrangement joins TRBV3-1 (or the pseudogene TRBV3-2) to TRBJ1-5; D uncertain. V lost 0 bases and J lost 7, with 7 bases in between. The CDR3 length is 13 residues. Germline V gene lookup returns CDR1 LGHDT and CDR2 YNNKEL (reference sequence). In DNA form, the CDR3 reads TGTGCCAGCAGCCAAGATATGGGGCAGCCCCAGCATTTT. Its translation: CASSQDMGQPQHF.

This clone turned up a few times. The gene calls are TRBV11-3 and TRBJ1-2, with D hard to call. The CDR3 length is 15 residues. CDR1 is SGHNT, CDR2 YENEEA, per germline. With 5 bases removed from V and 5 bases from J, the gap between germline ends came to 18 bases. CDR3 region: CASSPGRFDQYGYTF. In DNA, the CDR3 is TGTGCCAGCAGCCCAGGCCGGTTTGACCAGTATGGCTACACCTTC.

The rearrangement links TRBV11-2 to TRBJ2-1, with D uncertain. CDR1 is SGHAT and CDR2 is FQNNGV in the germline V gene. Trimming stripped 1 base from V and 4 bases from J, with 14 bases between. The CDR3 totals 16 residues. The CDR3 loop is CASSLGRSTLYNEQFF. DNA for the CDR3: TGTGCCAGCAGCTTAGGCAGGTCGACCCTATACAATGAGCAGTTCTTC. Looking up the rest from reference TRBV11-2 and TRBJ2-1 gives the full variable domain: EAGVAQSPRYKIIEKRQSVAFWCNPISGHATLYWYQQILGQGPKLLIQFQNNGVVDDSQLPKDRFSAERLKGVDSTLKIQPAKLEDSAVYLCASSLGRSTLYNEQFFGPGTRLTVL.

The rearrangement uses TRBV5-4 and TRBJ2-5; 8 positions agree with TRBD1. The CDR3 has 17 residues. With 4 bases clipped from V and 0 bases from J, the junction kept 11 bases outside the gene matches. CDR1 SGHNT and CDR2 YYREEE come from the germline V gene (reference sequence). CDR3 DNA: TGTGCCAGCAGCCATGGGAGTCAGGGGGCTTACCAAGAGACCCAGTACTTC. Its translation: CASSHGSQGAYQETQYF. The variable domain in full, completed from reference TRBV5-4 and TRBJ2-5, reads ETGVTQSPTHLIKTRGQQVTLRCSSQSGHNTVSWYQQALGQGPQFIFQYYREEENGRGNFPPRFSGLQFPNYSSELNVNALELDDSALYLCASSHGSQGAYQETQYFGPGTRLLVL.

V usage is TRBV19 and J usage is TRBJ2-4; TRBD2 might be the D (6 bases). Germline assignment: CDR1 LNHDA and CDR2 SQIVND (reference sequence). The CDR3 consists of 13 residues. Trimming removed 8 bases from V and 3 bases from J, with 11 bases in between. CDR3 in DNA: TGTGCCAGTCGGGAGTGGGACAAAAACATTCAGTACTTC. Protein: CASREWDKNIQYF.

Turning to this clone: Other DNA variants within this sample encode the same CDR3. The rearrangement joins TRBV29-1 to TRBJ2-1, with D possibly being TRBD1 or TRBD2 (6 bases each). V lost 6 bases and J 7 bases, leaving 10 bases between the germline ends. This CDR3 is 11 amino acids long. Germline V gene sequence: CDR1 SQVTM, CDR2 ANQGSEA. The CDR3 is CSVLGGNEQFF. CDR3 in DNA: TGCAGCGTCCTAGGGGGGAATGAGCAGTTCTTC.

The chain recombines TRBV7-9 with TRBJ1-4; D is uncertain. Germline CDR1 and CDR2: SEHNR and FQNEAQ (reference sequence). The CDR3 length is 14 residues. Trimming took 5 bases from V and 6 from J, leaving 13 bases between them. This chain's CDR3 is CASSVTGIDEKLFF. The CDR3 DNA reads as TGTGCCAGCAGCGTGACCGGGATCGATGAAAAACTGTTTTTT.

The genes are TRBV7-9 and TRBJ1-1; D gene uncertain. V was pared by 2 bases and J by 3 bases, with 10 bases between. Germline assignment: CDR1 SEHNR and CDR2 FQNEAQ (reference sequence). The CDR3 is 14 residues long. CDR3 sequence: CASSLSSGDTEAFF. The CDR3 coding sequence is TGTGCCAGCAGCTTATCGTCTGGGGACACTGAAGCTTTCTTT.

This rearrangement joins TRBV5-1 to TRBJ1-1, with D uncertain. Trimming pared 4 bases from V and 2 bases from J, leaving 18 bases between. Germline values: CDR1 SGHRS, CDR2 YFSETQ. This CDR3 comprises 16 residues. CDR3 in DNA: TGCGCCAGCAGCCCCGTCCCCCTTACAGCAAACACTGAAGCTTTCTTT. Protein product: CASSPVPLTANTEAFF.

CDR3 amino acids: CASSTEPGRMPQHF. The CDR3 coding sequence is TGCGCCAGCAGCACTGAACCGGGAAGGATGCCCCAGCATTTT. The rearrangement joins TRBV5-1 to TRBJ1-5; D is uncertain. CDR1 is SGHRS and CDR2 is YFSETQ in the germline V gene. Trimming removed 4 bases at V and 9 bases at J, with 17 bases between. The length of the CDR3 is 14 residues.

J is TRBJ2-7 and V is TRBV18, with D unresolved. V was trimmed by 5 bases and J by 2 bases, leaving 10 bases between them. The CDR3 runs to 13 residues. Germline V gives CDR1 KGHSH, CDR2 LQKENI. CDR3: CASSADGAYEQYF. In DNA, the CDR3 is TGTGCCAGCTCAGCTGATGGGGCCTACGAGCAGTACTTC. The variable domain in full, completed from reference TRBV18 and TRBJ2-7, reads NAGVMQNPRHLVRRRGQEARLRCSPMKGHSHVYWYRQLPEEGLKFMVYLQKENIIDESGMPKERFSAEFPKEGPSILRIQQVVRGDSAAYFCASSADGAYEQYFGPGTRLTVT.